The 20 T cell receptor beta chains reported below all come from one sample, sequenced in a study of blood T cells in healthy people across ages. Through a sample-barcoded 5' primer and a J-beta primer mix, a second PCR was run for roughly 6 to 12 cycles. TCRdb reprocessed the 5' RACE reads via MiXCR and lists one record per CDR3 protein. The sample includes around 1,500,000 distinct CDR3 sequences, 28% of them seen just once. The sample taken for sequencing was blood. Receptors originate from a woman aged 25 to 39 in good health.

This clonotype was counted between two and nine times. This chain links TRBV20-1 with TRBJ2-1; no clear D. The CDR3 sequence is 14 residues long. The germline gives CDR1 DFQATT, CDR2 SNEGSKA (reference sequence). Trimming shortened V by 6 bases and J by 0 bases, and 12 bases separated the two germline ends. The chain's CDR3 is CSASLPSSYNEQFF. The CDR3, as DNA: TGCAGTGCGTCCCTACCGAGCTCCTACAATGAGCAGTTCTTC.

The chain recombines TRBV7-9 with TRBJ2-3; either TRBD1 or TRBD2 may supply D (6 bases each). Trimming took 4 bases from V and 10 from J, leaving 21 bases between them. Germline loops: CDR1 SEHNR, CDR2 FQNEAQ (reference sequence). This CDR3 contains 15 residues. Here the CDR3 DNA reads TGTGCCAGCAGCTCCCAACGGGACTCTTCAGGGGCGCAGTATTTT. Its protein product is CASSSQRDSSGAQYF.

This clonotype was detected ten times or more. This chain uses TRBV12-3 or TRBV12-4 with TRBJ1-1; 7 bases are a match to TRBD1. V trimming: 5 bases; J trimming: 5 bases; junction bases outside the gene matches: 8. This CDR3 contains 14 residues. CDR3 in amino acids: CASSPRDRGTEAFF. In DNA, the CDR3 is TGTGCCAGCAGTCCCCGGGACAGAGGGACTGAAGCTTTCTTT.

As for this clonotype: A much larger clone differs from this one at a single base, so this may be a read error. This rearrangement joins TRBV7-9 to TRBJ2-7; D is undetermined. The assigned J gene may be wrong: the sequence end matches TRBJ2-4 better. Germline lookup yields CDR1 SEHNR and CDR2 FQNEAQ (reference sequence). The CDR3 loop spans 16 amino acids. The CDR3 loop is CASSPRAPAAKNIQYF. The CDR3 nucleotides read TGTGCCAGCAGCCCCCGGGCACCAGCGGCCAAAAACATTCAGTACTTC.

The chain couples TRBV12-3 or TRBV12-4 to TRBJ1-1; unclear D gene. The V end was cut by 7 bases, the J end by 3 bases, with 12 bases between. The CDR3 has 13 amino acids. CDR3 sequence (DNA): TGTGCCAGCACCGACATGACTCACACTGAAGCTTTCTTT. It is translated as CASTDMTHTEAFF.

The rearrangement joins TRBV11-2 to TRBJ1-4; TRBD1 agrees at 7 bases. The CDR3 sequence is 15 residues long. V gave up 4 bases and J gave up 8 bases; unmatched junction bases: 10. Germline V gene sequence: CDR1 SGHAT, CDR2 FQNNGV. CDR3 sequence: CASSYPTGTGEKLFF. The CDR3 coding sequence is TGTGCCAGCAGCTACCCGACAGGGACCGGAGAAAAACTGTTTTTT.

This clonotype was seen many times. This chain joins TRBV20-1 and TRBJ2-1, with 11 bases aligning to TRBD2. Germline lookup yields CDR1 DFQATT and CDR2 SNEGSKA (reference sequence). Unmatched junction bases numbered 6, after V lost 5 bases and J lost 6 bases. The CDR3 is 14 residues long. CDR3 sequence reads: CSALPGLAANEQFF. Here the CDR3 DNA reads TGCAGTGCTCTACCGGGACTAGCGGCCAATGAGCAGTTCTTC.

The CDR3 here is CASSQDYGGYTF. DNA for the CDR3: TGTGCCAGCAGCCAAGATTACGGCGGCTACACCTTC. V usage is TRBV3-1 and J usage is TRBJ1-2; D not resolved. The V gene lost 0 bases and the J gene lost 8 bases, with 7 bases spanning the gap. Germline V gene lookup returns CDR1 LGHDT and CDR2 YNNKEL (reference sequence). There are 12 residues in the CDR3.

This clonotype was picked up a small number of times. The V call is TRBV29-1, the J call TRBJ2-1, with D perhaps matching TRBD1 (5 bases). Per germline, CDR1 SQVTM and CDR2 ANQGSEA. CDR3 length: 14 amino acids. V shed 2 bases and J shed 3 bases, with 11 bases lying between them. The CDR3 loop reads CSVELQGNYNEQFF. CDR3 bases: TGCAGCGTTGAACTTCAGGGAAACTACAATGAGCAGTTCTTC.

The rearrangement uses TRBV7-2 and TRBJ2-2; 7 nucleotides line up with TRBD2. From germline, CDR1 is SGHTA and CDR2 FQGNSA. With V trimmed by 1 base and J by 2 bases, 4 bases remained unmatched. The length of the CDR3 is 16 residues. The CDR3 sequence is CASSLVPAGNTGELFF. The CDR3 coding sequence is TGTGCCAGCAGCTTAGTCCCAGCGGGAAACACCGGGGAGCTGTTTTTT.

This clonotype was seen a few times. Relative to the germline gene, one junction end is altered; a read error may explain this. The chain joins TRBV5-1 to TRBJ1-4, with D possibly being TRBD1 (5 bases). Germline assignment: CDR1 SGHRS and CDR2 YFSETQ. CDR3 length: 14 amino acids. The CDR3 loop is CASSPGTLDEKRFF. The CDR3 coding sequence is TGCGCCAGCAGCCCAGGGACTTTAGATGAAAAACGGTTTTTT.

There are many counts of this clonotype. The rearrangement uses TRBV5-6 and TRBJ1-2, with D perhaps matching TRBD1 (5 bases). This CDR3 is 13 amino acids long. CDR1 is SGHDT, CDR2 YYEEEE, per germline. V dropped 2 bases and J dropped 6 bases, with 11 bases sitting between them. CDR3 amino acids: CASSFRRGDGYTF. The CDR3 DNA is TGTGCCAGCAGCTTTCGAAGGGGTGATGGCTACACCTTC.

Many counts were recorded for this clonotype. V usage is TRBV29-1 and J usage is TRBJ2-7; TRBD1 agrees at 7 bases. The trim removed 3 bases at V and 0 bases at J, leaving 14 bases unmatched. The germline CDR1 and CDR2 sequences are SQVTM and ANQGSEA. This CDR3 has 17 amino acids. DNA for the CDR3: TGCAGCGTTGACCTCGAAAAGACAGGGACCGGCTCCTACGAGCAGTACTTC. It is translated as CSVDLEKTGTGSYEQYF.

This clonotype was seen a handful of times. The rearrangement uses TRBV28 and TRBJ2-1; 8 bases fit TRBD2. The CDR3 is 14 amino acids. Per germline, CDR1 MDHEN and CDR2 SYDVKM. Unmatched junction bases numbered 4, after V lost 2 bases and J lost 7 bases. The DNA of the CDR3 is TGTGCCAGCAGTTTACAGCGGGGGCGTAATGAGCAGTTCTTC. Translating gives CASSLQRGRNEQFF.

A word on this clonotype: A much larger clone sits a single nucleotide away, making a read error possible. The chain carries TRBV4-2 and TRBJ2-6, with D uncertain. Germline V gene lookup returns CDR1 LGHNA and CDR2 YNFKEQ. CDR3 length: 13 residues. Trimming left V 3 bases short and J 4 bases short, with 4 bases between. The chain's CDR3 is CASSHVGANVLTF. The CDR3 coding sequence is TGTGCCAGCAGCCATGTGGGGGCCAACGTCCTGACTTTC.

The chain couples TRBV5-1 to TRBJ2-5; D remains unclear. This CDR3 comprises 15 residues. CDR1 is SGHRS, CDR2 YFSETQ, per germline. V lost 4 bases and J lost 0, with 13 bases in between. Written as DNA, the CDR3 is TGCGCCAGCAGCATGGGGTATGCGTACCAAGAGACCCAGTACTTC. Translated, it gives CASSMGYAYQETQYF.

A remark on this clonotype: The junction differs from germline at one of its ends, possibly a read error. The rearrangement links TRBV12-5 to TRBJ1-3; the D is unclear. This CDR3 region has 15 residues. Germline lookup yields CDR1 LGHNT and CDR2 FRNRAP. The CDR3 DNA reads TGTGCTAGTGGCACCGACGGAAGAGCTGGAAACACCATGTATTTT. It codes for CASGTDGRAGNTMYF.

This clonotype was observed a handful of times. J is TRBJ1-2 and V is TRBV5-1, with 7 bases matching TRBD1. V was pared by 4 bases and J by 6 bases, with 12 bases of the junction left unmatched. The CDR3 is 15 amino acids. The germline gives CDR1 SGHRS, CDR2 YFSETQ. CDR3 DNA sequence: TGCGCCAGCAGCCATCAACCCCAGGGGGACCATGGCTACACCTTC. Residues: CASSHQPQGDHGYTF.

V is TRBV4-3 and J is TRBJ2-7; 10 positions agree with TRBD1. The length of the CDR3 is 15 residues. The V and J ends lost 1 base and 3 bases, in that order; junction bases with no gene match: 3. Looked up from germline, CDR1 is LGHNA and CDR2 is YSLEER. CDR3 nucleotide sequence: TGCGCCAGCAGCCAAGGCTGGACAGGGGGCTACGAGCAGTACTTC. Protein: CASSQGWTGGYEQYF.

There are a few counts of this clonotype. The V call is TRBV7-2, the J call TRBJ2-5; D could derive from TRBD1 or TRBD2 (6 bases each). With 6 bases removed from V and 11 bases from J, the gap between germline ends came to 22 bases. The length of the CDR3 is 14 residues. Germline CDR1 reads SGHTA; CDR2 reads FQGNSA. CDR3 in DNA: TGTGCCAGCAGTTCCTCCCGGGGGCGAAGGGAGCAGTACTTC. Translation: CASSSSRGRREQYF.